One sample yielded the 11 T cell receptor beta chains listed below, sequenced in a study of blood T cell repertoires in COVID-19. Data came from immunoSEQ multiplex PCR; TCRdb stores just in-frame clones and leaves some out. The sample includes 55,000 to 80,000 clones, around four fifths seen only once; the top ten take roughly 6.3%. The sequenced sample was peripheral blood. Receptor source: a human donor in a cohort sampled during active COVID-19.

The V call is TRBV15, the J call TRBJ2-1, with 7 bases aligning to TRBD1. The CDR3 loop spans 11 amino acids. From germline, CDR1 is LNHNV and CDR2 YYDKDF (reference sequence). Trimming took 4 bases from V and 13 from J; bases not matched to a gene: 4. CDR3 region: CATSTQGPQFF. The DNA of the CDR3 is TGTGCCACCAGCACACAGGGGCCCCAGTTCTTC.

V gene TRBV7-9 combines with J gene TRBJ2-7; weak D call: TRBD1 (6 bases). V was trimmed by 4 bases and J by 6 bases, leaving 16 bases between them. The CDR3 covers 14 residues. Germline CDR1 SEHNR, CDR2 FQNEAQ (reference sequence). The CDR3 DNA reads as TGTGCCAGCAGCTCATACAGGGTCTCAAGCGAGCAGTACTTC. This encodes CASSSYRVSSEQYF. The variable domain in full, with the rest retrieved from reference TRBV7-9 and TRBJ2-7, is DTGVSQNPRHKITKRGQNVTFRCDPISEHNRLYWYRQTLGQGPEFLTYFQNEAQLEKSRLLSDRFSAERPKGSFSTLEIQRTEQGDSAMYLCASSSYRVSSEQYFGPGTRLTVT.

The rearrangement joins TRBV5-1 to TRBJ2-1; 11 bases map to TRBD1. Per germline, CDR1 SGHRS and CDR2 YFSETQ. The CDR3 consists of 15 residues. V was clipped by 4 bases and J by 7 bases; unmatched bases: 7. The DNA for the CDR3 is TGCGCCAGCAGCGTAGGACAGGGGGCGCGAAATGAGCAGTTCTTC. It codes for CASSVGQGARNEQFF. Together with reference TRBV5-1 and TRBJ2-1, the CDR3 gives the full variable domain: KAGVTQTPRYLIKTRGQQVTLSCSPISGHRSVSWYQQTPGQGLQFLFEYFSETQRNKGNFPGRFSGRQFSNSRSEMNVSTLELGDSALYLCASSVGQGARNEQFFGPGTRLTVL.

The chain employs TRBV5-4 and TRBJ1-2; TRBD1 aligns across 11 bases. Germline CDR1 and CDR2: SGHNT and YYREEE (reference sequence). This CDR3 region has 13 residues. The V gene end was trimmed by 4 bases and the J gene end by 6 bases; junction bases not matched to a gene: 2. CDR3 sequence reads: CASSRTGGHGYTF. The CDR3 DNA is TGTGCCAGCAGCAGGACAGGGGGCCATGGCTACACCTTC.

The chain combines TRBV4-2 with TRBJ2-5; 9 nucleotides match TRBD2. CDR1 and CDR2 from the germline V gene are LGHNA and YNFKEQ. This CDR3 comprises 16 residues. The V segment lost 0 bases and the J segment 3 bases; nucleotides outside the gene matches: 5. CDR3 sequence reads: CASSQDSSGGKETQYF. CDR3 nucleotide sequence: TGTGCCAGCAGCCAAGATAGTAGCGGGGGAAAAGAGACCCAGTACTTC.

There are a few counts of this clone. The chain links TRBV5-4 to TRBJ1-2; 8 nucleotides align to TRBD1. The trim removed 0 bases at V and 3 bases at J, leaving 4 bases unmatched. CDR1 SGHNT and CDR2 YYREEE come from the germline V gene (reference sequence). The length of the CDR3 is 15 residues. The CDR3 region is CASSLGGQGYYGYTF. Written as DNA, the CDR3 is TGTGCCAGCAGCTTGGGCGGACAGGGATACTATGGCTACACCTTC.

This chain uses TRBV2 with TRBJ2-1, with TRBD1 identical over 12 bases. V shed 7 bases, J shed 4 bases, and the junction held 8 bases outside the gene matches. The CDR3 covers 16 residues. Germline V gene lookup returns CDR1 SNHLY and CDR2 FYNNEI. CDR3 in DNA: TGTGCCAGCATTCCGGGACAGGGGGCGAATTACAATGAGCAGTTCTTC. This encodes CASIPGQGANYNEQFF.

This clone was detected only once. The chain is built from TRBV19 and TRBJ2-1, with 9 bases fitting TRBD1. This CDR3 contains 14 residues. CDR1 LNHDA and CDR2 SQIVND come from the germline V gene (reference sequence). The V gene end was trimmed by 7 bases and the J gene end by 7 bases; junction bases not matched to a gene: 8. The CDR3 DNA reads as TGTGCCAGTATGGGGACAGGGTTTCCGAATGAGCAGTTCTTC. The encoded protein is CASMGTGFPNEQFF. Using reference TRBV19 and TRBJ2-1 for the parts outside the CDR3, the full variable domain is DGGITQSPKYLFRKEGQNVTLSCEQNLNHDAMYWYRQDPGQGLRLIYYSQIVNDFQKGDIAEGYSVSREKKESFPLTVTSAQKNPTAFYLCASMGTGFPNEQFFGPGTRLTVL.

This chain uses TRBV19 with TRBJ2-1, with 9 bases that match TRBD1. The CDR3 spans 14 residues. CDR1 is LNHDA and CDR2 is SQIVND in the germline V gene (reference sequence). The V segment lost 2 bases and the J segment 10 bases; nucleotides outside the gene matches: 6. This chain's CDR3 is CASSIRDRAWEQFF. In nucleotides, the CDR3 is TGTGCCAGTAGTATAAGGGACAGGGCTTGGGAGCAGTTCTTC.

The chain employs TRBV19 and TRBJ2-2, with D uncertain. V was cut by 3 bases and J by 1 base, with 9 bases left in between. CDR1 and CDR2 from the germline V gene are LNHDA and SQIVND (reference sequence). The CDR3 runs 15 residues. The CDR3 sequence: CASSINSLNTGELFF. DNA for the CDR3: TGTGCCAGTAGTATCAACAGCTTGAACACCGGGGAGCTGTTTTTT.

The chain is built from TRBV2 and TRBJ2-7; 8 bases line up with TRBD1. The CDR3 runs to 14 residues. Germline V lookup: CDR1 SNHLY, CDR2 FYNNEI. After removal of 4 bases from V and 6 bases from J, the junction contained 8 bases not matched to a gene. The CDR3: CASSAKRTGGEQYF. CDR3 sequence (DNA): TGTGCCAGCAGTGCGAAAAGAACAGGGGGCGAGCAGTACTTC.